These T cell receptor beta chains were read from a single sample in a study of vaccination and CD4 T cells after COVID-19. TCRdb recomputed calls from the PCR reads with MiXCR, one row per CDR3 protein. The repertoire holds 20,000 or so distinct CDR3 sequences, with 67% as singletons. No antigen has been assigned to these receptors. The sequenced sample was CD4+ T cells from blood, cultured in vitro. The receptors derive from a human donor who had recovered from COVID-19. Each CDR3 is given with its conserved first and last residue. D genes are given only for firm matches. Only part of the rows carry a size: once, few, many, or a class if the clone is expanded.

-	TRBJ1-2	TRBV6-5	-	TGTGCCAGCAGTTACTCCGGGGCAGGCTATGGCTACACCTTC	CASSYSGAGYGYTF
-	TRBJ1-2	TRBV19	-	TGTGCCAGTAGGACAGTTTATTATGGCTACACCTTC	CASRTVYYGYTF
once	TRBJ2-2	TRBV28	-	TGTGCCGGCCAGGGTGCCGGGGAGCTGTTTTTT	CAGQGAGELFF
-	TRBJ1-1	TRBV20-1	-	TGCAGTGCTATGGGGCCAGGGGCTTCGACTGAAGCTTTCTTT	CSAMGPGASTEAFF
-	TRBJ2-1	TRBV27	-	TGTGCCAGCCGATACCTTAGCGGAGCCTCCTACAATGAGCAGTTCTTC	CASRYLSGASYNEQFF
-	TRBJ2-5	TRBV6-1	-	TGTGCCAGCAGTGAAGCGCCCGCTAGCCGGGAGACCCAGTACTTC	CASSEAPASRETQYF
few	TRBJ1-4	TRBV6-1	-	TGTGCCAGCAACACCGCAACTAATGAAAAACTGTTTTTT	CASNTATNEKLFF
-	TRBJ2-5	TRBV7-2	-	TGTGCCAGCAGCCCTGGACAGCAAGAGACCCAGTACTTC	CASSPGQQETQYF
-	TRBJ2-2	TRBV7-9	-	TGTGCCAGCAGCTGGGGACTGCGGTGGCTGTTTTTT	CASSWGLRWLFF
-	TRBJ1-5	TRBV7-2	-	TGTGCCAGCAGCTTAAGGTCGGGCCCTCAGCCCCAGCATTTT	CASSLRSGPQPQHF
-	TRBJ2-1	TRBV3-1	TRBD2	TGTGCCAGCAGCCAAGAGGCGGGGGGCGCCTACAATGAGCAGTTCTTC	CASSQEAGGAYNEQFF
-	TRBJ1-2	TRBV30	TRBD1	TGTGCCTGGAGCGTCTCCGGGACAGGCCGCTATGGCTACACCTTC	CAWSVSGTGRYGYTF
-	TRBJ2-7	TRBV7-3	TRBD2	TGTGCCAGCAGCTTAAAGGCGGGGGGCGACGAGCAGTACTTC	CASSLKAGGDEQYF
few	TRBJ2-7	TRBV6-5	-	TGTGCCAGCAGTTACTCGAACCTCCAACCCTACGAGCAGTACTTC	CASSYSNLQPYEQYF
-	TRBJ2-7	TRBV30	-	TGTGCCTGGAGATGGAAAGCCTACGAGCAGTACTTC	CAWRWKAYEQYF
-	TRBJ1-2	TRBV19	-	TGTGCCAGTAGTATAAAGCCCGACGGACCCTATGGCTACACCTTC	CASSIKPDGPYGYTF
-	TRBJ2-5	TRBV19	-	TGTGCCAGTAGTACAGGACACCGGTTGGGGGAGACCCAGTACTTC	CASSTGHRLGETQYF
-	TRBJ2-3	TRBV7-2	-	TGTGCCAGCAGCCCTGGGGGCGGGAGTGATACGCAGTATTTT	CASSPGGGSDTQYF
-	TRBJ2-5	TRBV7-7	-	TGTGCTAGCAGCTTAGGAGGGTTCCTGGAGACCCAGTACTTC	CASSLGGFLETQYF
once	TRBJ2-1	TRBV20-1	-	TGCAGTGCTAGTAAAGGGTCTACCTACAATGAGCAGTTCTTC	CSASKGSTYNEQFF
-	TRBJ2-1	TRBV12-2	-	TGTGCAAGTCGCTTACGTACTGTTACCCCGGTTCGCCCCAGCCGACATGAGCAGTTCTTC	CASRLRTVTPVRPSRHEQFF
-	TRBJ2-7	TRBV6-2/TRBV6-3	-	TGTGCCAGCAGATCTGATTCGCGGAGGTTTAGGGAAGTGAACTACGAGCAGTACTTC	CASRSDSRRFREVNYEQYF
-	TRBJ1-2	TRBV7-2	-	TGTGCCAGCAGCTTAGGCCCGAGAAGCTATGGCTACACCTTC	CASSLGPRSYGYTF
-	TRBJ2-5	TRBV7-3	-	TGTGCCAGCAGCTTAGCGGGATTGGAGACCCAGTACTTC	CASSLAGLETQYF
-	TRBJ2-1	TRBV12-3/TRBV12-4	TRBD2	TGTGCCAGCAGTTTTAGGCGGGAGGGTGGGGATGAGCAGTTCTTC	CASSFRREGGDEQFF
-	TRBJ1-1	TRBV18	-	TGTGCCAGCTCACCGAAGACAGGGAACACTGAAGCTTTCTTT	CASSPKTGNTEAFF
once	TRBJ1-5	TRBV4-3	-	TGCGCCAGCAGCCAAGTATCGGGCAATCAGCCCCAGCATTTT	CASSQVSGNQPQHF
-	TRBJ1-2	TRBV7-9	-	TGTGCCAGCAGCTTAGATAGGACAGTGAACTATGGCTACACCTTC	CASSLDRTVNYGYTF
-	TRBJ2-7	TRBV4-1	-	TGCGCCAGCAGCCAAGAACCAGCCTCCTACGAGCAGTACTTC	CASSQEPASYEQYF
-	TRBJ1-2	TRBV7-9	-	TGTGCCAGCAGGCCAAACCGAAACTATGGCTACACCTTC	CASRPNRNYGYTF
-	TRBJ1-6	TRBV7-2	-	TGTGCCAGCAGCTTTAGGGGGGGAGCCTATAATTCACCCCTCCACTTT	CASSFRGGAYNSPLHF
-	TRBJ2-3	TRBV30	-	TGTGCCTGGAGTGAGGAAGATCCAGATACGCAGTATTTT	CAWSEEDPDTQYF
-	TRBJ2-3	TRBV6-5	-	TGTGCCAGCAGTTACGGCGGGACGCAGTATTTT	CASSYGGTQYF
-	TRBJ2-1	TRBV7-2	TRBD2	TGTGCCAGCAGCTTAGCGGGTCTAGCGGGAGCGAATAATGAGCAGTTCTTC	CASSLAGLAGANNEQFF
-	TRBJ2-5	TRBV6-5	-	TGTGCCAGCAGTTACTCGGGGTTAGCCCGGGAGACCCAGTACTTC	CASSYSGLARETQYF
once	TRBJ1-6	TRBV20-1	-	TGCAGTGCTACAGGACCGGGGCGGCGGGGAGATTCACCCCTCCACTTT	CSATGPGRRGDSPLHF
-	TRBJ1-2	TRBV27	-	TGTGCCAGCAGTCCCGGACAGAGGACCTATGGCTACACCTTC	CASSPGQRTYGYTF
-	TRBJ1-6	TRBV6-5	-	TGTGCCAGCAGTTCCGGAGATTCACCCCTCCACTTT	CASSSGDSPLHF
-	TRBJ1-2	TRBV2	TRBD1	TGTGCCAGCAGTTTGACAGGGATGGGCGGCTACACCTTC	CASSLTGMGGYTF
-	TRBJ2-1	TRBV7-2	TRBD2	TGTGCCAGCAGCTTAGCCCTAGCGGGAGGCGACAATGAGCAGTTCTTC	CASSLALAGGDNEQFF
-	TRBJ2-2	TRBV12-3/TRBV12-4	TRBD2	TGTGCCAGCAGACCTTCAGCGGGATACACCGGGGAGCTGTTTTTT	CASRPSAGYTGELFF
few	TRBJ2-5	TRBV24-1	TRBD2	TGTGCCACCAGTGATTTCGGGACTAGCGGGAGTGAGACCCAGTACTTC	CATSDFGTSGSETQYF
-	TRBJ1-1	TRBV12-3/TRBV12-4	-	TGTGCCAGCAGTTTACGCGGCAGGGCGGGTACTGAAGCTTTCTTT	CASSLRGRAGTEAFF
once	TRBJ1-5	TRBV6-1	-	TGTGCCAGCAGTCCCGAAATCGTCCAGCCCCAGCATTTT	CASSPEIVQPQHF
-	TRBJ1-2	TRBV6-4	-	TGTGCCAGCAGGGACAGCTCTAACTATGGCTACACCTTC	CASRDSSNYGYTF
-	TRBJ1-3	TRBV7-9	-	TGTGCCAGCACCTTTTTACTTCAGGACACCATATATTTT	CASTFLLQDTIYF
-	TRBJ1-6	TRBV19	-	TGTGCCAGTAGTATAGACCGGGGCCAAAATTCACCCCTCCACTTT	CASSIDRGQNSPLHF
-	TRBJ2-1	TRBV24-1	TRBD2	TGTGCCACCAGTGGGGTTCTAGCGGGAGTCAATGAGCAGTTCTTC	CATSGVLAGVNEQFF